This TCR beta chain originates from a study of blood T cell repertoires in COVID-19. This CDR3 contains 12 residues. V dropped 6 bases and J dropped 8; count of bases not matched to a gene: 5. Per the original data handling: By means of reference gene primer amplification, nucleated cell counts were estimated. Data came from immunoSEQ multiplex PCR; TCRdb stores just in-frame clones and leaves some out. From that table come the V and J calls and clone size; the DNA was used to work out D and trimming. Of 150,000 to 200,000 clones listed, less than 90% are singletons. Seattle participants joined during active infection and were tracked over time. In its sample, this clone was seen once.

V and J are TRBV12-3 or TRBV12-4 and TRBJ1-2; 8 bases are a match to TRBD1. Sequences were obtained from peripheral blood. This receptor was identified in a woman in her 70s with COVID-19, enrolled during active disease. CDR3 amino acids: CASSRQGSGYTF. In DNA, the CDR3 is TGTGCCAGCAGCCGACAGGGGAGCGGCTACACCTTC.